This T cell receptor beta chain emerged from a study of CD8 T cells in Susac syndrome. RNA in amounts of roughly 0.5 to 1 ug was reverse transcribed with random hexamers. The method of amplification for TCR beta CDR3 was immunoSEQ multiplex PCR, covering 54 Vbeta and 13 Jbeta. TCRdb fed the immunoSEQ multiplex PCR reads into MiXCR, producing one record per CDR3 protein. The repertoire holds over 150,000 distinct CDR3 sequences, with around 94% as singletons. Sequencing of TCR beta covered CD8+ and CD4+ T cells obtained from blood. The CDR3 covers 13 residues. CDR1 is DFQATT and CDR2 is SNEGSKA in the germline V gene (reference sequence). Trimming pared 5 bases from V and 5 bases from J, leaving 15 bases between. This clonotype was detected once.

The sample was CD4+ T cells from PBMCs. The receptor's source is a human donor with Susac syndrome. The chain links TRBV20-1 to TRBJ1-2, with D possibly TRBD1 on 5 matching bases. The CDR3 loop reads CSAFAGLGYGYTF. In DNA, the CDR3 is TGCAGTGCTTTTGCAGGGTTGGGGTATGGCTACACCTTC.